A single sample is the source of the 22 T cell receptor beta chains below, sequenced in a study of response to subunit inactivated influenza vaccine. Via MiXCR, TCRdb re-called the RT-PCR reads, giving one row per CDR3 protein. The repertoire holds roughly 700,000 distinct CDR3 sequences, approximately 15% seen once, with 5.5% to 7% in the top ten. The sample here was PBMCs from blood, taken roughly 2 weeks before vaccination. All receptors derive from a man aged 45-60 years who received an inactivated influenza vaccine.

CDR3 sequence: CASSPGTSGRAFNEQFF. In DNA form, the CDR3 reads TGCGCCAGCAGCCCGGGGACTAGCGGGAGGGCATTTAATGAGCAGTTCTTC. The chain couples TRBV5-1 to TRBJ2-1; 16 nucleotides agree with TRBD2. This CDR3 is 17 amino acids long. With V trimmed by 4 bases and J by 7 bases, 8 bases remained unmatched. Germline CDR1 SGHRS, CDR2 YFSETQ.

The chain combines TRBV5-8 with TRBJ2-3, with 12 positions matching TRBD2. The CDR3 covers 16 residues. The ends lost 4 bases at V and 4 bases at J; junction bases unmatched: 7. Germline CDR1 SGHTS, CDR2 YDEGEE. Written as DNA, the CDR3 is TGTGCCAGCAGCCCACGGAGGACTAGCGGGGCAGATACGCAGTATTTT. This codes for CASSPRRTSGADTQYF.

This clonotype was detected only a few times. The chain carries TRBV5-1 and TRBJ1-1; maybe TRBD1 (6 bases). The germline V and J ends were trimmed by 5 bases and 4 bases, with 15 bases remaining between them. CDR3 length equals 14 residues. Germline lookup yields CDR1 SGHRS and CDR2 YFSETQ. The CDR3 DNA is TGCGCCAGCAGTCGCACCAGGGGTTTCACTGAAGCTTTCTTT. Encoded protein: CASSRTRGFTEAFF.

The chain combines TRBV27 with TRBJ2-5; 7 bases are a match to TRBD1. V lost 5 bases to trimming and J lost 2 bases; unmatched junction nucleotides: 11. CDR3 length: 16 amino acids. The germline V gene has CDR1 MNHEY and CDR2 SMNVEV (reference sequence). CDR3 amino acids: CASSEETGTFQETQYF. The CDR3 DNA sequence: TGTGCCAGCAGTGAGGAGACAGGGACCTTTCAAGAGACCCAGTACTTC.

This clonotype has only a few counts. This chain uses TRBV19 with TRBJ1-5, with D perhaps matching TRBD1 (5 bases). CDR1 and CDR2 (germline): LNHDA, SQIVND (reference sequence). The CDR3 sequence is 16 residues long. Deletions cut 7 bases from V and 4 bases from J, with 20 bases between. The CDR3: CASTLTAQGANQPQHF. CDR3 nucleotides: TGTGCCAGTACCCTAACGGCTCAGGGAGCAAATCAGCCCCAGCATTTT.

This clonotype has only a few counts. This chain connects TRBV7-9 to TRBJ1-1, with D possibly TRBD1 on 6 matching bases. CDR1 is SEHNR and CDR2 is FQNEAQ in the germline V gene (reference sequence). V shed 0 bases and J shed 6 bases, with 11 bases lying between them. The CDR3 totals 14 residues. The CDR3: CASSLAGTNAEAFF. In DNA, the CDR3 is TGTGCCAGCAGCTTAGCTGGGACAAACGCTGAAGCTTTCTTT.

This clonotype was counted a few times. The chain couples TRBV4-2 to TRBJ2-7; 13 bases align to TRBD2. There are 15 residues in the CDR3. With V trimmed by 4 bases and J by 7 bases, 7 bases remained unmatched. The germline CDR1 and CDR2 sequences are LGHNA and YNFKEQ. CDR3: CASSPGTSGTLEQYF. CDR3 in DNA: TGTGCCAGCAGCCCCGGGACTAGCGGGACGTTAGAGCAGTACTTC.

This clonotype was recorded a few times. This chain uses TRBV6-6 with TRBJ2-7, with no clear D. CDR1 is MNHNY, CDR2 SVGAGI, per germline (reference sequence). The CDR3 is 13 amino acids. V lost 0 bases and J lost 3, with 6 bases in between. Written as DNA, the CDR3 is TGTGCCAGCAGTTACTCGGCAGGCTACGAGCAGTACTTC. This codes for CASSYSAGYEQYF.

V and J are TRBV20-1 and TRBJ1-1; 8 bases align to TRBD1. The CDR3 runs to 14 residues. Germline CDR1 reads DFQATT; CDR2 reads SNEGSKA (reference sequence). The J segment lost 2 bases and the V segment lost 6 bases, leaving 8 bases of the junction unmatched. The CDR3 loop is CSAPGQGDNTEAFF. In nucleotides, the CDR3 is TGCAGTGCACCCGGACAGGGTGATAACACTGAAGCTTTCTTT.

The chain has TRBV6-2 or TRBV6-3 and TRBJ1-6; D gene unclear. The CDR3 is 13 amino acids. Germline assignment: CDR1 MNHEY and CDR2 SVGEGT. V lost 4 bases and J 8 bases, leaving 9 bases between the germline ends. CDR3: CASSLLSDSPLHF. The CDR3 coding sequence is TGTGCCAGCAGTTTACTGAGTGATTCACCCCTCCACTTT.

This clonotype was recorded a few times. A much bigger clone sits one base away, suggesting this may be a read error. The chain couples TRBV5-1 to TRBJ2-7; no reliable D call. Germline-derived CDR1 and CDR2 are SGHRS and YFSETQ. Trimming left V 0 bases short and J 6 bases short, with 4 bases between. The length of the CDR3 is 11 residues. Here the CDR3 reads CASSLESEQYF. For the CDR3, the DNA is TGCGCCAGCAGCTTGGAGTCCGAGCAGTACTTC.

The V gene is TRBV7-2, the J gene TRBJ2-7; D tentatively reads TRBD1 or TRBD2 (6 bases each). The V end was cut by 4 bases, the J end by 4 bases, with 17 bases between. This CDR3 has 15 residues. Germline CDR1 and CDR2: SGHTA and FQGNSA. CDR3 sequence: CASSSRGIGGYEQYF. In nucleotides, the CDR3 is TGTGCCAGCAGCTCGAGGGGGATCGGAGGGTACGAGCAGTACTTC.

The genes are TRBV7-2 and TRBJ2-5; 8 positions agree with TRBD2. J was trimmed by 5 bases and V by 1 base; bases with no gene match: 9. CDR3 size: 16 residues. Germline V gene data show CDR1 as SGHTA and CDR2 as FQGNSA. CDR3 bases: TGTGCCAGCAGCTTAGGGTTGACGGGAGGGCCCGAGACCCAGTACTTC. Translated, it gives CASSLGLTGGPETQYF.

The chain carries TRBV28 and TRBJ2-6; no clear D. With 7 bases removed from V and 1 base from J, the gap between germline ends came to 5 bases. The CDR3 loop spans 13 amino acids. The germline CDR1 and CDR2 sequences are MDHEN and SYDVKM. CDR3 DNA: TGTGCCAGCACACGGTCTGGGGCCAACGTCCTGACTTTC. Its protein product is CASTRSGANVLTF.

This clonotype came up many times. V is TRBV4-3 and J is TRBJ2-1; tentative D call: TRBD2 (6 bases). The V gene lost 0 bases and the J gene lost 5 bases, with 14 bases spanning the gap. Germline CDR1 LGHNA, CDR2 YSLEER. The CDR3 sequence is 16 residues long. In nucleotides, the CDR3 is TGCGCCAGCAGCCAAGATAGTTGGACTACGAACAATGAGCAGTTCTTC. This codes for CASSQDSWTTNNEQFF.

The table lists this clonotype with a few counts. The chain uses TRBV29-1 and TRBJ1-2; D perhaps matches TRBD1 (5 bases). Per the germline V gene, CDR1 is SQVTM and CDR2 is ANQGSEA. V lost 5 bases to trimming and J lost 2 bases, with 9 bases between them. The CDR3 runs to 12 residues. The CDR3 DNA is TGCAGCGTTCGGACACCCAACTATGGCTACACCTTC. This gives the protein CSVRTPNYGYTF.

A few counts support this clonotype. CDR3 in amino acids: CATSTRLAGGQETQYF. CDR3 sequence (DNA): TGTGCCACCAGCACTAGACTAGCGGGGGGGCAAGAGACCCAGTACTTC. The chain carries TRBV15 and TRBJ2-5, with 14 bases fitting TRBD2. This CDR3 is built from 16 residues. The junction had 3 bases not matched to a gene; V was cut back by 4 bases and J by 2 bases. The germline gives CDR1 LNHNV, CDR2 YYDKDF (reference sequence).

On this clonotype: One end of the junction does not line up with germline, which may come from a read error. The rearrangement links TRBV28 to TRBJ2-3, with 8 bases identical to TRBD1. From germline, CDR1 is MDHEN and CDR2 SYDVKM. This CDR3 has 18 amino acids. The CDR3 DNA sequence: TGTTCCAGCAGCCACGGACAGGGCACACCTTTATCCACAGATACGCAGTATTTT. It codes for CSSSHGQGTPLSTDTQYF.

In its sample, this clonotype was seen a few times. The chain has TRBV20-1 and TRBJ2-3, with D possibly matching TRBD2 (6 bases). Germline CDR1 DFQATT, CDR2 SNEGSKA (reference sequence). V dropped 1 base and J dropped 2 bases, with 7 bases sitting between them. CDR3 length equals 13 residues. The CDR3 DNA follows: TGCAGTGCTAGAGGCGGGAACACAGATACGCAGTATTTT. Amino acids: CSARGGNTDTQYF.

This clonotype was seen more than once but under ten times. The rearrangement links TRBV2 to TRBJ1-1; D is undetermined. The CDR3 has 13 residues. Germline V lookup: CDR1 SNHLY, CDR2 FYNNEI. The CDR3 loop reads CASRSELNTEAFF. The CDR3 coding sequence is TGTGCTTCGCGGTCCGAGTTGAACACTGAAGCTTTCTTT.

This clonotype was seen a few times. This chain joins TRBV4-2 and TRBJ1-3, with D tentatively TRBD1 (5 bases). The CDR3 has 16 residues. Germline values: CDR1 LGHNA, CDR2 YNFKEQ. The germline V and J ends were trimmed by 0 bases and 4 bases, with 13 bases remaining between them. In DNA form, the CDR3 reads TGTGCCAGCAGCCAAGATCTTGGGGCATCGGGAAACACCATATATTTT. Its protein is CASSQDLGASGNTIYF.

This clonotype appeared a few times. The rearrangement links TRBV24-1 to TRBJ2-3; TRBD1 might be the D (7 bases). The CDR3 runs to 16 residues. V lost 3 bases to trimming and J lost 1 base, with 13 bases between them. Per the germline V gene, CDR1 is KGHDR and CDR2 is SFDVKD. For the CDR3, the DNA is TGTGCCACCAGTGATCTTGGGGGGACAGGCACAGATACGCAGTATTTT. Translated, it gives CATSDLGGTGTDTQYF.